The sequence of this TCR beta chain was determined in a study of shared clonotypes between healthy human individuals. The overall study: Three plates each covered CD4 naive and memory; CD8 naive two, CD8 memory one.

The data were produced by immunoSEQ multiplex PCR, yet TCRdb's version contains in-frame clones alone and is incomplete. The sample holds millions of clones; under 95% are singletons and the top ten take under 2%. It was CD45RO-negative cells, positively selected for CCR7, that made up naive CD8 cells, with terminally differentiated effector memory CD45RA+ cells excluded. Germline assignment: CDR1 SGDLS and CDR2 YYNGEE. The CDR3 is 12 residues long. V lost 4 bases, J lost 4 bases, and 8 bases lay in between. This TCR was sampled from a man aged 18 to 29 in good health. Some clones in this sample may be carry-over from other donors' samples. The chain uses TRBV9 and TRBJ1-1; D is unclear. The sequenced material came from naive CD8+ T cells from PBMCs. The CDR3 DNA sequence: TGTGCCAGCAGCCTCGGAACCACTGAAGCTTTCTTT. Amino acid sequence: CASSLGTTEAFF.